Following are 12 T cell receptor beta chains from one sample sequenced in a study of blood T cells in healthy people across ages. It was with a sample-barcoded 5' primer and a J-beta primer mix that a second PCR of roughly 6 to 11 cycles was run. Each CDR3 protein is one row after TCRdb ran MiXCR on the 5' RACE reads. This table has around 780,000 distinct CDR3 sequences, around 24% appearing once. The sample was also linked to a second study, of T cells of mothers and their children.

Sequences were obtained from blood. All receptors derive from a boy younger than 18 in good health.

The V and J genes are TRBV12-3 or TRBV12-4 and TRBJ1-1; TRBD1 might be the D (5 bases). Trimming removed 10 bases at V and 10 bases at J, with 19 bases between. The CDR3 spans 12 residues. The chain's CDR3 is CATMGSSGGAFF. In DNA, the CDR3 is TGTGCCACCATGGGATCATCTGGGGGAGCTTTCTTT.

This clonotype was detected only a few times. V usage is TRBV7-3 and J usage is TRBJ2-5; 8 bases map to TRBD2. The CDR3 totals 11 residues. The germline CDR1 and CDR2 sequences are SGHTA and FQGTGA. The CDR3 DNA is TGTGCTAGCGGGGTCGGAGAGACCCAGTACTTC. This translates into CASGVGETQYF.

The chain combines TRBV19 with TRBJ1-1, with TRBD1 matching over 11 bases. Losses at the gene ends were 5 bases for V and 5 bases for J; bases not matched to a gene: 7. The CDR3 has 15 amino acids. Germline V gives CDR1 LNHDA, CDR2 SQIVND (reference sequence). The CDR3 protein is CASSGRTGGRTEAFF. The CDR3 bases are TGTGCCAGTAGTGGTCGGACAGGGGGCAGAACTGAAGCTTTCTTT.

The chain combines TRBV9 with TRBJ2-1; D may be TRBD2 (5 bases). V was trimmed by 4 bases and J by 8 bases, leaving 19 bases between them. CDR1 is SGDLS, CDR2 YYNGEE, per germline. The CDR3 runs to 15 residues. The CDR3: CASSPSEGFGDEQFF. CDR3 nucleotide sequence: TGTGCCAGCAGCCCCTCAGAGGGCTTTGGGGATGAGCAGTTCTTC.

The genes are TRBV9 and TRBJ1-3; D ambiguous. The CDR3 covers 15 residues. The V gene lost 0 bases and the J gene lost 0 bases, with 7 bases spanning the gap. From germline, CDR1 is SGDLS and CDR2 YYNGEE. CDR3 loop: CASSVDGSSGNTIYF. The CDR3 DNA is TGTGCCAGCAGCGTAGACGGTAGCTCTGGAAACACCATATATTTT.

V and J are TRBV6-5 and TRBJ1-6; the match to TRBD1 covers 8 bases. The germline V gene has CDR1 MNHEY and CDR2 SVGAGI. Trimming at V came to 0 bases and at J to 8 bases, leaving 6 bases not matched to a gene. The CDR3 runs to 16 residues. The CDR3, as DNA: TGTGCCAGCAGTTACTCGACTCGGGACAGGTATTCACCCCTCCACTTT. Amino acid sequence: CASSYSTRDRYSPLHF.

Only a few counts were recorded for this clonotype. One junction end disagrees with the germline gene, perhaps due to a read error. The chain couples TRBV14 to TRBJ1-1, with D possibly being TRBD1 (6 bases). This CDR3 has 13 amino acids. The V gene's germline CDR1 is SGHDN and CDR2 FVKESK. The CDR3 spells CASSRGLDTGAFF. In nucleotides, the CDR3 is TGTGCCAGCAGCCGGGGGCTTGACACTGGAGCTTTCTTT.

V gene TRBV5-1 combines with J gene TRBJ2-5, with TRBD1 matching over 12 bases. Germline V lookup: CDR1 SGHRS, CDR2 YFSETQ. V dropped 4 bases and J dropped 5; count of bases not matched to a gene: 9. The CDR3 has 16 residues. CDR3 protein: CASSPSPGTGGETQYF. In DNA form, the CDR3 reads TGCGCCAGCAGCCCAAGCCCAGGGACAGGGGGCGAGACCCAGTACTTC.

The chain joins TRBV9 to TRBJ1-2; 7 bases are shared with TRBD1. V was clipped by 3 bases and J by 8 bases; unmatched bases: 4. CDR1 and CDR2 (germline): SGDLS, YYNGEE. This CDR3 is built from 12 residues. The CDR3 bases are TGTGCCAGCAGCGCCACAGGGGAGGGCTACACCTTC. This gives the protein CASSATGEGYTF.

The V gene is TRBV5-1, the J gene TRBJ2-1; 8 positions agree with TRBD1. Per the germline V gene, CDR1 is SGHRS and CDR2 is YFSETQ. V shed 3 bases and J 10 bases; nucleotides not matched to a gene: 15. The CDR3 extends over 16 amino acids. The CDR3 DNA is TGCGCCAGCAGCTCAACGACGACAGGGGCGGCAGGCGAGCAGTTCTTC. Amino acid sequence: CASSSTTTGAAGEQFF.

This clonotype was picked up a small number of times. This chain links TRBV7-9 with TRBJ1-5; D is undetermined. The CDR3 sequence is 15 residues long. Germline V gene data show CDR1 as SEHNR and CDR2 as FQNEAQ (reference sequence). V lost 2 bases to trimming and J lost 4 bases, with 12 bases between them. This CDR3 is CASSLSIGRNQPQHF. CDR3 DNA: TGTGCCAGCAGCTTAAGTATAGGAAGAAATCAGCCCCAGCATTTT.

V gene TRBV27 combines with J gene TRBJ2-7; D may match TRBD1 or TRBD2 (5 bases each). The CDR3 runs to 16 residues. The V gene's germline CDR1 is MNHEY and CDR2 SMNVEV (reference sequence). V was shortened by 4 bases and J by 0 bases, with 16 bases between the two germline ends. The CDR3 reads CASSSPGTESSYEQYF. CDR3 DNA sequence: TGTGCCAGCAGTTCCCCGGGGACGGAGAGCTCCTACGAGCAGTACTTC.